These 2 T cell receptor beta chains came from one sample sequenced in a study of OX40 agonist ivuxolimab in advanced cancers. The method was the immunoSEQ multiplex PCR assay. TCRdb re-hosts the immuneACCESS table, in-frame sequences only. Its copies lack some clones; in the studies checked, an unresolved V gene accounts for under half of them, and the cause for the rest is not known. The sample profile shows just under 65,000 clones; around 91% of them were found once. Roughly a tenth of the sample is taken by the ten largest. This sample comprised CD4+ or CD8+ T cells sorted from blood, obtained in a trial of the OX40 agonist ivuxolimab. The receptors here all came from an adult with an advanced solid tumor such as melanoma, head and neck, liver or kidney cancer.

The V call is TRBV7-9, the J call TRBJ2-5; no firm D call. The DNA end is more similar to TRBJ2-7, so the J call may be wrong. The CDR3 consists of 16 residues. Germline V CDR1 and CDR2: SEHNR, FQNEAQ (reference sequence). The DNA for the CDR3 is TGTGCCAGCAGCCGCCGTGATCATCTCGCATCCTACGAGCAGTACTTC. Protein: CASSRRDHLASYEQYF.

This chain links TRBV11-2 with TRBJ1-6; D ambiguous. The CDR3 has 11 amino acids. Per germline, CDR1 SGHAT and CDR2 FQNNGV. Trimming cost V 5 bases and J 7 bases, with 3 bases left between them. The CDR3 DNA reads TGTGCCAGCAGCCTCAATTCACCCCTCCACTTT. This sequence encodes CASSLNSPLHF.